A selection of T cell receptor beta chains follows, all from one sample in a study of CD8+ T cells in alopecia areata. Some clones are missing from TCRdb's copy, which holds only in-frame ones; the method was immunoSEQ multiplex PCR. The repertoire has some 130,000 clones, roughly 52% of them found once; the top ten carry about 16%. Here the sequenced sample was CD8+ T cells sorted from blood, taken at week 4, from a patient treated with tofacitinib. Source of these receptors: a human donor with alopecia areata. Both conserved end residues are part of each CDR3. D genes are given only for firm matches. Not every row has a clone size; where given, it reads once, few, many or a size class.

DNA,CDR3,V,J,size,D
TGTGCCTGGAGACCGGGACAGGGGACCTACGAGCAGTACTTC,CAWRPGQGTYEQYF,TRBV30,TRBJ2-7,few,TRBD1
TGTGCCAGCAGCGTAGAAACAGGGGGCTACGAGCAGTACTTC,CASSVETGGYEQYF,TRBV9,TRBJ2-7,.,TRBD1
TGTGCCTGGAGTGTACCCGGCTATGGCTACACCTTC,CAWSVPGYGYTF,TRBV30,TRBJ1-2,.,.
TGTGCCAGTACAGTGGGTAGCGGCACTGAAGCTTTCTTT,CASTVGSGTEAFF,TRBV19,TRBJ1-1,few,.
TGTGCTAGTGGTTTGGAGCAGGGAGTCTATGGCTACACCTTC,CASGLEQGVYGYTF,TRBV12-5,TRBJ1-2,.,.
TGTGCCAGCAGCTTCGGACAGGCGTATAATCAAGAGACCCAGTACTTC,CASSFGQAYNQETQYF,TRBV4-2,TRBJ2-5,.,TRBD1
TGTGCCAGCAGCCTAGAGTATAGCAATCAGCCCCAGCATTTT,CASSLEYSNQPQHF,TRBV7-9,TRBJ1-5,.,.
TGTGCCAGCAGCGTCTTGACAGAAATGGATCCTAAGCAGTACTTC,CASSVLTEMDPKQYF,TRBV5-6,TRBJ2-7,few,.
TGTGCCAGCAGCACCGGCCCACTCACCCTCCACTTT,CASSTGPLTLHF,TRBV11-2,TRBJ1-6,.,.
TGTGCCAGCATATCAGGGACCGGGGAGCTGTTTTTT,CASISGTGELFF,TRBV2,TRBJ2-2,few,.
TGTGCCAGCAGCAATATAGCCTTAGAGACCCAGTACTTC,CASSNIALETQYF,TRBV6-5,TRBJ2-5,.,.
TGTGCCAGCAGTTTACGGGACAGCGAAGAGACCCAGTACTTC,CASSLRDSEETQYF,TRBV27,TRBJ2-5,.,TRBD1
TGTGCCAGCAGCCAAGGGACGGAAGAGACCCAGTACTTC,CASSQGTEETQYF,TRBV13,TRBJ2-5,.,.
TGTGCCTGGAGAGCCACCTTCACCGGGACAGTGGTCGACGAGCAGTACTTC,CAWRATFTGTVVDEQYF,TRBV30,TRBJ2-7,.,TRBD1
TGTGCCTGGGCCATCCGGGACGTAGGGAACACCGGGGAGCTGTTTTTT,CAWAIRDVGNTGELFF,TRBV30,TRBJ2-2,few,.
TGTGCCAGCAGCGTAGGGTCCTACAATGAGCAGTTCTTC,CASSVGSYNEQFF,TRBV9,TRBJ2-1,.,.
TGTGCCAGCAGTGTAGAAGAATCCTACGAGCAGTACTTC,CASSVEESYEQYF,TRBV2,TRBJ2-7,.,.
TGTGCCAGCAGCTTTCAGGGCGCGGGCGAGCAGTACTTC,CASSFQGAGEQYF,TRBV7-6,TRBJ2-7,.,.
TGTGCCAGCAGTGTGCAGAGGAGACTAGGGGAGCAGTACTTC,CASSVQRRLGEQYF,TRBV6-1,TRBJ2-7,.,.
TGTGCCAGCAGTCCCCTACACCTGAACACTGAAGCTTTCTTT,CASSPLHLNTEAFF,TRBV27,TRBJ1-1,.,.